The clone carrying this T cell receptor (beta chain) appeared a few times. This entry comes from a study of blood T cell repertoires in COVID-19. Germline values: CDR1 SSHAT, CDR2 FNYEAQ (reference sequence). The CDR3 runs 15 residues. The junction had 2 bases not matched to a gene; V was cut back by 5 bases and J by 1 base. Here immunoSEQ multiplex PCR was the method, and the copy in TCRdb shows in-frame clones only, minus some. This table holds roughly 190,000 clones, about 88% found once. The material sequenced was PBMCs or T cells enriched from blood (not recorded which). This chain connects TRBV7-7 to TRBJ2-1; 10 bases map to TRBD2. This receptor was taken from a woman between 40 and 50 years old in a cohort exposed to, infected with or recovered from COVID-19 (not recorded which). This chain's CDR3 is CASSPLAGSYNEQFF. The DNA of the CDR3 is TGTGCCAGCAGCCCACTAGCGGGGTCCTACAATGAGCAGTTCTTC.